This record concerns one TCR beta chain sequence. Its antigen remains unknown. Sequence at one end of the junction differs from germline and may be a read error. Amplification targeted the TCR beta CDR3 regions, with RNA transcripts as the source material. RT-PCR in the first round used HTBI primers; a second-round multiplex PCR followed. TCRdb re-called the multiplex PCR reads through MiXCR, storing one row per CDR3 protein. Of under 250,000 distinct CDR3 sequences in the sample, about a fifth were seen once. Germline V gene data show CDR1 as SGDLS and CDR2 as YYNGEE. The CDR3 has 15 residues. This sample is part of a study of Graves' ophthalmopathy and Graves' hyperthyroidism. In the study overall: Peripheral blood was gathered at first diagnosis, ahead of any treatment whatsoever. General study results and limits: Progression of ophthalmopathy was predicted by the model with less than 71% sensitivity and about 72% specificity. In blood appeared most of the expanded thyroid clonotypes whose frequency exceeded 0.001.

Orbital computed tomography, together with clinical symptoms, serum thyroxine, TRAb and thyroid ultrasound, was used for diagnosis. This receptor was obtained from a woman between 45 and 65 years old with Graves' ophthalmopathy. The rearrangement links TRBV9 to TRBJ1-2; the D gene is possibly TRBD1 (5 bases). The source material was peripheral blood. As DNA, the CDR3 is TGTGCCAGCAGCGTAGGATTAGGAGGGGAGGGTGGCTACATCTTC. It yields the protein CASSVGLGGEGGYIF.